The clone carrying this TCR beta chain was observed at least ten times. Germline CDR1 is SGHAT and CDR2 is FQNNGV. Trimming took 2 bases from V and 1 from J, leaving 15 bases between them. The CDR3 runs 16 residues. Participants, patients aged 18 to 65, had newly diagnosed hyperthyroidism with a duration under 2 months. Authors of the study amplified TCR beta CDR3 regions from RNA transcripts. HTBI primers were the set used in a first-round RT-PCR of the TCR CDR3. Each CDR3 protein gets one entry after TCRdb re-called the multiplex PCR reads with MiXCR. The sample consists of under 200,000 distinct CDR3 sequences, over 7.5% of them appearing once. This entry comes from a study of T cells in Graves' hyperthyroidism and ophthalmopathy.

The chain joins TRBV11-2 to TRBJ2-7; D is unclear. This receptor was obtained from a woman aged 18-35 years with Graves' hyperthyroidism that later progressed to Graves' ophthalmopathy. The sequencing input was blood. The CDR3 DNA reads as TGTGCCAGCAGCTTACATCAGGCAGAGATATCCTACGAGCAGTACTTC. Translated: CASSLHQAEISYEQYF.